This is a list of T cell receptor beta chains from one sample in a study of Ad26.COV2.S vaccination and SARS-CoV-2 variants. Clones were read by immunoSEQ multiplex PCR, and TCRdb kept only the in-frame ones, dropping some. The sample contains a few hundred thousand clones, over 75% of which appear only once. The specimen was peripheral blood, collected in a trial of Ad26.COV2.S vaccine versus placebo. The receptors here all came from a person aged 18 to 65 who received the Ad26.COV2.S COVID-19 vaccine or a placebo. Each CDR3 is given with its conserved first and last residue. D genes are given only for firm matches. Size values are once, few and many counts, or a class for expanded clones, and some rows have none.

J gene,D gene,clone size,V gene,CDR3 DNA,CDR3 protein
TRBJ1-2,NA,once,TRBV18,TGTGCCAGCTCACCACCATGGGGGCGATCTGGCTACACCTTC,CASSPPWGRSGYTF
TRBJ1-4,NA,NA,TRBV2,TGTGCCAGCAGTGACGAAACCGGTTCTAATGAAAAACTGTTTTTT,CASSDETGSNEKLFF
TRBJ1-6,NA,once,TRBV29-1,TGCAGCGTTGAAGGGCGACAGATGGATTCACCCCTCCACTTT,CSVEGRQMDSPLHF
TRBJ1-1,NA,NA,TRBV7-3,TGTGCCAGCAGCTCCAATAGCGACACTGAAGCTTTCTTT,CASSSNSDTEAFF
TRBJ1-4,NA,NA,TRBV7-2,TGTGCCAGCAGCTTATATAGCAGGGGCGGTGAAAAACTGTTTTTT,CASSLYSRGGEKLFF
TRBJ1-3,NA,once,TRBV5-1,TGCGCCAGCAGCTTGGTAGCCGGGGGGCAGGGGCCTGGAAACACCATATATTTT,CASSLVAGGQGPGNTIYF
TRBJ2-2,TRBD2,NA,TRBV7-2,TGTGCCAGCAGCTCAATCGGGGGGTCCGGGGAGCTGTTTTTT,CASSSIGGSGELFF
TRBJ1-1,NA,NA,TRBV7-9,TGTGCCAGCAGCTCAGCCTATGAAGCTTTCTTT,CASSSAYEAFF
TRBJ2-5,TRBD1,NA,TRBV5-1,TGCGCCAGCAGCGCCCGGACAGGGCCCCAAGAGACCCAGTACTTC,CASSARTGPQETQYF
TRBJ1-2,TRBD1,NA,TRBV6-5,TGTGCCAGCAGTCGAGAACAGGGGTCTAACTATGGCTACACCTTC,CASSREQGSNYGYTF
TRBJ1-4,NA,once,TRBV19,TGTGCCAGTAGTACAAGCATCGCCGGGTCGCATAATGAAAAACTGTTTTTT,CASSTSIAGSHNEKLFF
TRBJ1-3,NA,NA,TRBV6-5,TGTGCCAGCAGTTGGTCGGACGGGGGAAACACCATATATTTT,CASSWSDGGNTIYF
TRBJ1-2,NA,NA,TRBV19,TGTGCCAGTAGTATAGAATCGACAGCGGTGGGGTATGGCTACACCTTC,CASSIESTAVGYGYTF
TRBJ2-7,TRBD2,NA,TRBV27,TGTGCCAGCCCACCTAGCGGGCTCTTAATCTACGAGCAGTACTTC,CASPPSGLLIYEQYF
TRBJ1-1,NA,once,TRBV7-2,TGTGCCAGCAGCTTAAAGAAATCTGAAGCTTTCTTT,CASSLKKSEAFF
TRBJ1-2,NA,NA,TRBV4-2,TGTGCCAGCAGCCAAGATATTTCGGATCGGGGCGGCTTCACCTTC,CASSQDISDRGGFTF
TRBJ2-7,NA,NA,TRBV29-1,TGCAGCGGCGGAGGGGGGAGCTCCTACGAGCAGTACTTC,CSGGGGSSYEQYF
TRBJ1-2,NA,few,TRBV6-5,TGTGCCAGCAGTTACTCGGAGAGAAAGAACTATGGCTACACCTTC,CASSYSERKNYGYTF
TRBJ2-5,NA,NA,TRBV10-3,TGTGCCATCAGTGACCCCCTTGTAAGGGTCCAAGAGACCCAGTACTTC,CAISDPLVRVQETQYF
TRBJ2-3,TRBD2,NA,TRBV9,TGTGCCAGCAGCGCCGGGACTAGATCCGGCACAGATACGCAGTATTTT,CASSAGTRSGTDTQYF